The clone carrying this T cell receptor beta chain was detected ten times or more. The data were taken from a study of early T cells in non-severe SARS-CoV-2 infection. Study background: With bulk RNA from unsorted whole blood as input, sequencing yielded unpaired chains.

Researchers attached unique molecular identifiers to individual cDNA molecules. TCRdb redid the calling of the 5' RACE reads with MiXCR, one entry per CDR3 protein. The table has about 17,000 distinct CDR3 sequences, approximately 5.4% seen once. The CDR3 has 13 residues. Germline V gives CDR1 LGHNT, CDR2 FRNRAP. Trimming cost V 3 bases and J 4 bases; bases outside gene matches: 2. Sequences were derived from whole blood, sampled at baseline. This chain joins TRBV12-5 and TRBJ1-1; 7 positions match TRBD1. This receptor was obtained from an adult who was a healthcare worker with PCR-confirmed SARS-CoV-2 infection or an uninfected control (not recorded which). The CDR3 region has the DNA TGTGCTAGTGGTTTAGGGGGCCTCACTGAAGCTTTCTTT. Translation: CASGLGGLTEAFF. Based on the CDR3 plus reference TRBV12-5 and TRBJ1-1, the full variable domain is DARVTQTPRHKVTEMGQEVTMRCQPILGHNTVFWYRQTMMQGLELLAYFRNRAPLDDSGMPKDRFSAEMPDATLATLKIQPSEPRDSAVYFCASGLGGLTEAFFGQGTRLTVV.